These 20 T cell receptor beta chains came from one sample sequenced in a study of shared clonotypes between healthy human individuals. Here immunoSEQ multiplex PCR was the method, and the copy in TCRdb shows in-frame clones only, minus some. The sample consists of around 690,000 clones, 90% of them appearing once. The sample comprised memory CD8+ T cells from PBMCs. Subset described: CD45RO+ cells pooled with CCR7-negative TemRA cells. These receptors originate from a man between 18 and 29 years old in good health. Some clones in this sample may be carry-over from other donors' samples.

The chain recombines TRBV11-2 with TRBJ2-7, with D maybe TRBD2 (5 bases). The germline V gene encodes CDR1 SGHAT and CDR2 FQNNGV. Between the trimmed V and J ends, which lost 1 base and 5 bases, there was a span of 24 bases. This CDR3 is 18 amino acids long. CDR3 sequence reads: CASSLVSPASEDFHEQYF. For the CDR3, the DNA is TGTGCCAGCAGCTTAGTCTCCCCAGCATCGGAGGATTTTCACGAGCAGTACTTC. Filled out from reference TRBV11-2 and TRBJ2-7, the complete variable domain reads EAGVAQSPRYKIIEKRQSVAFWCNPISGHATLYWYQQILGQGPKLLIQFQNNGVVDDSQLPKDRFSAERLKGVDSTLKIQPAKLEDSAVYLCASSLVSPASEDFHEQYFGPGTRLTVT.

Here the CDR3 DNA reads TGTGCCAGCAGCCCTCTTCCAGGACCAGCATCACAGTTCTTC. This codes for CASSPLPGPASQFF. The rearrangement links TRBV5-6 to TRBJ2-1; D is unclear. The length of the CDR3 is 14 residues. Trimming cost V 4 bases and J 13 bases, with 21 bases left between them. Per the germline V gene, CDR1 is SGHDT and CDR2 is YYEEEE.

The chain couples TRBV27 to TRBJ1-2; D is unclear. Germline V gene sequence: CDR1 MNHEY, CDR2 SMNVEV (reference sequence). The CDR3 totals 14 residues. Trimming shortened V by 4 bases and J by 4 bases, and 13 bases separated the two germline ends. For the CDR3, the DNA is TGTGCCAGCAGTTCCGACCGCTTTGGCTATGGCTACACCTTC. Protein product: CASSSDRFGYGYTF.

The CDR3 coding sequence is TGTGCCAGCAGTCCTCTCTTGGGGGCGGCGCAGTATTTT. The encoded protein is CASSPLLGAAQYF. This chain joins TRBV27 and TRBJ2-3; D possibly corresponds to TRBD1 (6 bases). CDR1 MNHEY and CDR2 SMNVEV come from the germline V gene (reference sequence). CDR3 length: 13 amino acids. The germline V and J ends were trimmed by 5 bases and 10 bases, with 16 bases remaining between them.

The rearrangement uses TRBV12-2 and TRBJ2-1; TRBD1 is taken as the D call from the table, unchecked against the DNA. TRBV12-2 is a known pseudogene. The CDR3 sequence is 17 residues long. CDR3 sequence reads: CASRRPCRGHSYNEQFF. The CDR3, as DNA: TGTGCAAGTCGCAGGCCCTGCAGGGGGCACTCCTACAATGAGCAGTTCTTC.

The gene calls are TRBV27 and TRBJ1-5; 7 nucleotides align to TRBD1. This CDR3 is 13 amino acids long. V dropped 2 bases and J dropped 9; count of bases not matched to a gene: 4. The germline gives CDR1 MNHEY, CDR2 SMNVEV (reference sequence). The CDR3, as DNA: TGTGCCAGCAGTTTAAAAGGGGGCAGGCCCCAGCATTTT. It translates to CASSLKGGRPQHF.

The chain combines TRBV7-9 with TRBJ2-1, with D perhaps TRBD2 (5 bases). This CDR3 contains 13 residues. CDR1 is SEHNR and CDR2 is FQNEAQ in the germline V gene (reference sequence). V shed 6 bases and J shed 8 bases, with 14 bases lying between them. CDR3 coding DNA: TGTGCCAGCAGAAAGGACTTAGCCCATGAGCAGTTCTTC. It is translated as CASRKDLAHEQFF.

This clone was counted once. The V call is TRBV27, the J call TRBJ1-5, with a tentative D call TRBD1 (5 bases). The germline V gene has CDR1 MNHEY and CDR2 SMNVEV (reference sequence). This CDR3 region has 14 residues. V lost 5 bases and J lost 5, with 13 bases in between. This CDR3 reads CASSPRDGYQPQHF. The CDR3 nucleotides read TGTGCCAGCAGTCCCCGGGACGGATATCAGCCCCAGCATTTT.

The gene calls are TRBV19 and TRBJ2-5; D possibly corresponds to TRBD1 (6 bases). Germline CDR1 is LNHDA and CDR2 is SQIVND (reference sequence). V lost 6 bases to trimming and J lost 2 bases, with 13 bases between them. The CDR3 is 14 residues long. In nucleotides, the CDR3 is TGTGCCAGTAGCCTCCTGGACAGACAAGAGACCCAGTACTTC. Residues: CASSLLDRQETQYF.

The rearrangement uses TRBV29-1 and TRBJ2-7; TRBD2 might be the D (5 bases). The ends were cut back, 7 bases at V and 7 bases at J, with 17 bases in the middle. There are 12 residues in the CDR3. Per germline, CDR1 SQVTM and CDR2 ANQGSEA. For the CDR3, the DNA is TGCAGCGCTATCACGGAGGCTGGGGAGCAGTACTTC. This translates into CSAITEAGEQYF.

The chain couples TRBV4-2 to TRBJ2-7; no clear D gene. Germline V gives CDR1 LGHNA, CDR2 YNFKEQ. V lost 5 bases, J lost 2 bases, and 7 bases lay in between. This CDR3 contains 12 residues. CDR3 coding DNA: TGTGCCAGCAGCTTGGACCCCTACGAGCAGTACTTC. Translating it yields CASSLDPYEQYF.

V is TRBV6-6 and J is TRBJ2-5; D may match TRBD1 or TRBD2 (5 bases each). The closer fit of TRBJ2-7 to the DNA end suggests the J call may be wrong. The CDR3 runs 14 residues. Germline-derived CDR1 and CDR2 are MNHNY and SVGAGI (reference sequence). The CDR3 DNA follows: TGTGCCAGCAGTTACGTGGGGGATTCCTACGAGCAGTACTTC. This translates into CASSYVGDSYEQYF.

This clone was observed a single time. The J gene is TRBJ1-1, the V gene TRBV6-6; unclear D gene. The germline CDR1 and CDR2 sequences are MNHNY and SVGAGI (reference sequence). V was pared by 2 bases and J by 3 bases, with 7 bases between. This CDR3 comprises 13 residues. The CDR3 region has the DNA TGTGCCAGCAGTTACAAGGAAGACACTGAAGCTTTCTTT. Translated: CASSYKEDTEAFF.

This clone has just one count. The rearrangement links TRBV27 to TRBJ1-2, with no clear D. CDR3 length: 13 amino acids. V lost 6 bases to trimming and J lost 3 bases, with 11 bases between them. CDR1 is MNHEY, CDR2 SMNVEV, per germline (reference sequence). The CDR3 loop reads CASSVGSYYGYTF. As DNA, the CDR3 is TGTGCCAGCAGCGTGGGGTCTTACTATGGCTACACCTTC.

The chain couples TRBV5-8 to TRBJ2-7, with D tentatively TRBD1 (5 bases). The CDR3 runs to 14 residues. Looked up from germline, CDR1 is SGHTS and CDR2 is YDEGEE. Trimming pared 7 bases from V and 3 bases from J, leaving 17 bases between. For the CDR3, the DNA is TGTGCCAGCCACGGATCAGGGATATACTACGAGCAGTACTTC. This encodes CASHGSGIYYEQYF.

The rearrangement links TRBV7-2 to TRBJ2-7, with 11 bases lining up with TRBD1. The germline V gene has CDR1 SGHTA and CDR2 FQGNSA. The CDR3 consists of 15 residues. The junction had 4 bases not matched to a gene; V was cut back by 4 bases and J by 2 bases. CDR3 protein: CASSWGTGGPYEQYF. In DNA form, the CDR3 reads TGTGCCAGCAGCTGGGGGACAGGGGGGCCCTACGAGCAGTACTTC.

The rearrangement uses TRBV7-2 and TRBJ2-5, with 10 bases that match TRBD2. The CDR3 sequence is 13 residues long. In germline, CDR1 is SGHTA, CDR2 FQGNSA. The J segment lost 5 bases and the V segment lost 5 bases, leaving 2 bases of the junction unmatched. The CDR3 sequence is CASSLGLAETQYF. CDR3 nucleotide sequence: TGTGCCAGCAGCCTGGGACTAGCGGAGACCCAGTACTTC.

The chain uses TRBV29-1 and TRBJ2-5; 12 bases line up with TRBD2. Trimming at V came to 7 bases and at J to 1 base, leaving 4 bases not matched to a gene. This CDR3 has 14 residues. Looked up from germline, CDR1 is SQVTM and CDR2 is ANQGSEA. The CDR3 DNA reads TGCAGCGCAGGGACTAGCGGGTCCCAAGAGACCCAGTACTTC. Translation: CSAGTSGSQETQYF.

The CDR3 loop reads CASSPPVGEGITDTQYF. The CDR3 DNA reads TGTGCCAGCAGCCCTCCGGTGGGCGAGGGTATCACAGATACGCAGTATTTT. This chain joins TRBV7-9 and TRBJ2-3; weak D call: TRBD2 (5 bases). The V and J ends lost 5 bases and 2 bases respectively, with 20 bases between them. Germline V lookup: CDR1 SEHNR, CDR2 FQNEAQ (reference sequence). The CDR3 loop spans 17 amino acids.

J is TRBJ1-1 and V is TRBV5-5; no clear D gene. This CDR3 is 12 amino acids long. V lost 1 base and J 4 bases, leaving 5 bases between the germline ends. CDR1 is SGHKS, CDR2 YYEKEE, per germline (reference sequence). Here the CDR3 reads CASSLLGTEAFF. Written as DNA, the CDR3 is TGTGCCAGCAGCTTGTTGGGCACTGAAGCTTTCTTT.